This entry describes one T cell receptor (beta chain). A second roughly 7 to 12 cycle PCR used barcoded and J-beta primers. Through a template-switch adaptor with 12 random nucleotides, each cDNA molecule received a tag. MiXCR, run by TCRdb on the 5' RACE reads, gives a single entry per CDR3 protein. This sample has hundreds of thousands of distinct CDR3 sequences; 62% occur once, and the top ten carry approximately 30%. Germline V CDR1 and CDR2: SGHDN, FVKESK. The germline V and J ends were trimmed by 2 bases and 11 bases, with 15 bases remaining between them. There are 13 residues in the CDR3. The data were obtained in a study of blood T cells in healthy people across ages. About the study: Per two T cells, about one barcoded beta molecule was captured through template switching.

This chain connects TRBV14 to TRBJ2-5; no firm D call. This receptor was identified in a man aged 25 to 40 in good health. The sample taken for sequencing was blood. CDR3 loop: CASSQFLDNEQYF. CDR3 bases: TGTGCCAGCAGCCAATTCCTTGACAATGAGCAGTACTTC.